This record covers a single T cell receptor (beta chain). Its antigen is not identified. This CDR3 is also generated by other DNA sequences in the sample. The record originates from a study of Ad26.COV2.S vaccination and SARS-CoV-2 variants. The study's findings and limits: Spike-specific TCR breadth was greater after Ad26.COV2.S than placebo.

Indicated treatment: roughly 19 received Ad26.COV2.S at low or high dose, single or two shots; roughly five received placebo; per-sample allocation not given. Collection of the samples took place on day 63 after the first injection of vaccine or placebo. Profiling relied on immunoSEQ multiplex PCR, and the TCRdb table lists in-frame clones only, not all of them. The sample holds about 400,000 clones; about 80% are singletons and the top ten take approximately 7%. Here the sequenced sample was peripheral blood, taken in a trial of Ad26.COV2.S vaccine versus placebo. The TCR was taken from a person between 18 and 65 years old who received the Ad26.COV2.S COVID-19 vaccine or a placebo.

The CDR3 loop reads CASSLAGGGGYTF. For the CDR3, the DNA is TGCGCCAGCAGCCTCGCGGGAGGCGGTGGCTACACCTTC. The chain is built from TRBV5-1 and TRBJ1-2; D is undetermined. V lost 4 bases and J 7 bases, leaving 14 bases between the germline ends. This CDR3 comprises 13 residues. Per the germline V gene, CDR1 is SGHRS and CDR2 is YFSETQ.